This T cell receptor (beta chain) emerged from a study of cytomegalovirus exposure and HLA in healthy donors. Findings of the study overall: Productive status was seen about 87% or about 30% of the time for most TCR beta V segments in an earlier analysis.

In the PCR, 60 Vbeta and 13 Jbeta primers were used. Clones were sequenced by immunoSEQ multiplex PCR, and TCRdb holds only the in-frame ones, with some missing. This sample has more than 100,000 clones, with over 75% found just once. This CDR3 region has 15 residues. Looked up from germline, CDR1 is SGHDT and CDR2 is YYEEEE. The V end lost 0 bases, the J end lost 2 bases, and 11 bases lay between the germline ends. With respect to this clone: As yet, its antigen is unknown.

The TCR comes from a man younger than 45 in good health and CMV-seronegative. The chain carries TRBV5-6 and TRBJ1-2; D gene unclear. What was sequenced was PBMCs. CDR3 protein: CASSLVRERNYGYTF. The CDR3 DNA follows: TGTGCCAGCAGCTTGGTACGAGAACGAAACTATGGCTACACCTTC.